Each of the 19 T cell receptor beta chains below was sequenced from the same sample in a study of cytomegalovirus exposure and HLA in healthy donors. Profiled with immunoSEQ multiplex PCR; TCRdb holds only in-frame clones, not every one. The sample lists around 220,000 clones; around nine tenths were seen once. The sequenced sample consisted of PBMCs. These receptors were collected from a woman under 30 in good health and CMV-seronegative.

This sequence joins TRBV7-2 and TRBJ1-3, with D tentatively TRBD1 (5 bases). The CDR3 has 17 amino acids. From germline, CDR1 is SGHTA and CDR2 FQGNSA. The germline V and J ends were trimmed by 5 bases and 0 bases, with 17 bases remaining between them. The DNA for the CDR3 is TGTGCCAGCAGCCTAAACCTCGGACACTCCTCTGGAAACACCATATATTTT. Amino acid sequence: CASSLNLGHSSGNTIYF.

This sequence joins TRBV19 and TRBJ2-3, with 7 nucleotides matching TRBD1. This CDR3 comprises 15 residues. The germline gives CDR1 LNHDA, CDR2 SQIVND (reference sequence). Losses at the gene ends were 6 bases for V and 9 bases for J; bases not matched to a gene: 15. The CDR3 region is CASSDRASGLKTQYF. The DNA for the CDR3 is TGTGCCAGTAGCGACAGGGCGAGTGGCTTGAAGACGCAGTATTTT.

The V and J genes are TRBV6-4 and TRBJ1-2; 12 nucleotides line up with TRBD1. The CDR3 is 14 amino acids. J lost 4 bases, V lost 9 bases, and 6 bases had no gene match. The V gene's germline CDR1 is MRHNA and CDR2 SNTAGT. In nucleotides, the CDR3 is TGTGCCAGAGGGGGGACAGGGGGCTGCTATGGCTACACCTTC. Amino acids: CARGGTGGCYGYTF.

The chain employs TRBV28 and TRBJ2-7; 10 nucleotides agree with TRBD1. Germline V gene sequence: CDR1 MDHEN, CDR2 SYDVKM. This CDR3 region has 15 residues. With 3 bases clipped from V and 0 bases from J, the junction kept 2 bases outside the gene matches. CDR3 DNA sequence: TGTGCCAGCAGTTTCGGACAGGGGGGCTCCTACGAGCAGTACTTC. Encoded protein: CASSFGQGGSYEQYF.

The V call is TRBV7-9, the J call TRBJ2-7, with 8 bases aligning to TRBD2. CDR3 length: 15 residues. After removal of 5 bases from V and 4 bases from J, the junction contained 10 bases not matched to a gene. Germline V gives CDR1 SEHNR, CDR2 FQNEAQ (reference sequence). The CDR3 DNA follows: TGTGCCAGCAGCAAAGCCGGGACTAGTACTTACGAGCAGTACTTC. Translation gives CASSKAGTSTYEQYF.

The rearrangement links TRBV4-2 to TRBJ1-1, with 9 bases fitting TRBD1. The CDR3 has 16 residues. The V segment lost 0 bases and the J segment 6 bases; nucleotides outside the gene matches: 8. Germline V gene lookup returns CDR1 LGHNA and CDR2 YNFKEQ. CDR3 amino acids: CASSQEQGAISAEAFF. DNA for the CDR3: TGTGCCAGCAGCCAAGAACAGGGGGCGATTTCTGCTGAAGCTTTCTTT.

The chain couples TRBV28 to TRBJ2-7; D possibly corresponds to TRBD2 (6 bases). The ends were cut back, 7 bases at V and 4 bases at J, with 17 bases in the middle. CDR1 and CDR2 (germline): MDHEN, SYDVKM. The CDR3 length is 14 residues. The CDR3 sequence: CASKHGGEGYEQYF. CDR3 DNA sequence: TGTGCCAGCAAGCATGGAGGGGAAGGTTACGAGCAGTACTTC. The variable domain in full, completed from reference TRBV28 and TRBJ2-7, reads DVKVTQSSRYLVKRTGEKVFLECVQDMDHENMFWYRQDPGLGLRLIYFSYDVKMKEKGDIPEGYSVSREKKERFSLILESASTNQTSMYLCASKHGGEGYEQYFGPGTRLTVT.

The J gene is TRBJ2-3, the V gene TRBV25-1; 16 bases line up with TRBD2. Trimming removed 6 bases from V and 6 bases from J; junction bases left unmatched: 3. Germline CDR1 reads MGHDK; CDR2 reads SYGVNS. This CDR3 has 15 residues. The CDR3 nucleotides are TGTGCCAGCAGGGGGACTAGCGGGAGGGGGGATACGCAGTATTTT. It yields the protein CASRGTSGRGDTQYF. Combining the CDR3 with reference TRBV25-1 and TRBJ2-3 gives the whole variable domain EADIYQTPRYLVIGTGKKITLECSQTMGHDKMYWYQQDPGMELHLIHYSYGVNSTEKGDLSSESTVSRIRTEHFPLTLESARPSHTSQYLCASRGTSGRGDTQYFGPGTRLTVL.

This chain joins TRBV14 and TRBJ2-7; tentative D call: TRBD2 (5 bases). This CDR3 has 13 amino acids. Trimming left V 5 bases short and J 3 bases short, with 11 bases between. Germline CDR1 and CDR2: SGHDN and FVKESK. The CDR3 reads CASSGGSLYEQYF. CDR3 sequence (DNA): TGTGCCAGCAGCGGCGGGTCTCTCTACGAGCAGTACTTC.

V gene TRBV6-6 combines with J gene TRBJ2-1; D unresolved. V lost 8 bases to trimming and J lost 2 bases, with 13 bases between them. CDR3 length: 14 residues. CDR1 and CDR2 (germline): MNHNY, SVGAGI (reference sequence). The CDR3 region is CASGLSDTYNEQFF. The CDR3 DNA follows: TGTGCCAGCGGTTTGTCAGACACCTACAATGAGCAGTTCTTC.

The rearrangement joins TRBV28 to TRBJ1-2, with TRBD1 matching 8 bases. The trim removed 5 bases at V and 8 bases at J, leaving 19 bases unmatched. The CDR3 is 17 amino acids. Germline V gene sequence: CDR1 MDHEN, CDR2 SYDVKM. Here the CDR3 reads CASSLTLPMDRVGGYTF. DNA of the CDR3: TGTGCCAGCAGTCTGACTCTTCCGATGGACAGGGTAGGAGGCTACACCTTC.

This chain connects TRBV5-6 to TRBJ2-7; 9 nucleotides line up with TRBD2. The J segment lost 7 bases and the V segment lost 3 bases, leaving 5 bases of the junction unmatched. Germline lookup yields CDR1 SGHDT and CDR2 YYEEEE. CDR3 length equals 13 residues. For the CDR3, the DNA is TGTGCCAGCAGCTATCTAGCGGGACGGGAGCAGTACTTC. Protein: CASSYLAGREQYF.

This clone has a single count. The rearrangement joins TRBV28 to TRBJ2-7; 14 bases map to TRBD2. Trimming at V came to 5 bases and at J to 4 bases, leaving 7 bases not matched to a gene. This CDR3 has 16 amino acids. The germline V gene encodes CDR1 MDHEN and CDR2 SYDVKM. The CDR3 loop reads CASSGGTSGSRYEQYF. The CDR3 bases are TGTGCCAGCAGTGGCGGGACTAGCGGGAGTCGGTACGAGCAGTACTTC.

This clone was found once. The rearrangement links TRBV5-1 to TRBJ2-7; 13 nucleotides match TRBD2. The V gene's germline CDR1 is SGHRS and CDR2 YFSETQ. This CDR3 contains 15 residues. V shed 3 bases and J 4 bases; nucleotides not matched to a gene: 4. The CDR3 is CASSSGLAGSYEQYF. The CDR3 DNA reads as TGCGCCAGCAGCTCGGGACTAGCGGGATCGTACGAGCAGTACTTC.

CDR3 nucleotide sequence: TGCGCCAGCAGCTTAGCTTCTACAGGGCCTTATGGCTACACCTTC. Translated: CASSLASTGPYGYTF. V and J are TRBV5-1 and TRBJ1-2, with TRBD1 as a possible D gene (6 bases). Germline V gene sequence: CDR1 SGHRS, CDR2 YFSETQ. Trimming shortened V by 2 bases and J by 5 bases, and 16 bases separated the two germline ends. This CDR3 contains 15 residues.

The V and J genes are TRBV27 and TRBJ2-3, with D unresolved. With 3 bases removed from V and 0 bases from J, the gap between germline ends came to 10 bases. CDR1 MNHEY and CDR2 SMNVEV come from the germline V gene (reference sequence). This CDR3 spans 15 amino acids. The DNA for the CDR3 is TGTGCCAGCAGTTTGAGCCTGACTAGCACAGATACGCAGTATTTT. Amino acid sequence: CASSLSLTSTDTQYF.

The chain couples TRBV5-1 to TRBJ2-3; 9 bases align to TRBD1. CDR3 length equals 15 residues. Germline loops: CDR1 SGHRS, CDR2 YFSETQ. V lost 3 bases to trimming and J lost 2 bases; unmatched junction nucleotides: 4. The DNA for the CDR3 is TGCGCCAGCAGCTCCGGGACAGGGAACACAGATACGCAGTATTTT. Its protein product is CASSSGTGNTDTQYF.

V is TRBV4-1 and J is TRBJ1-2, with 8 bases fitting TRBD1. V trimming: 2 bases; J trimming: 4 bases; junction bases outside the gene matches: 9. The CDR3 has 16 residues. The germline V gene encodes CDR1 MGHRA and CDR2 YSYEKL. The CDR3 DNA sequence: TGCGCCAGCAGCCAATACACGACAGGGGAGTCCTATGGCTACACCTTC. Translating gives CASSQYTTGESYGYTF.

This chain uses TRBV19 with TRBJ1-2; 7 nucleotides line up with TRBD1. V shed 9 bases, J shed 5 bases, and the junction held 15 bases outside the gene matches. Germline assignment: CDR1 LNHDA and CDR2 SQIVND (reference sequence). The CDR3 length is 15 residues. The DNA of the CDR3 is TGTGCCAGCCGTCGTGACAGGGAAGTTTTATATGGCTACACCTTC. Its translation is CASRRDREVLYGYTF.